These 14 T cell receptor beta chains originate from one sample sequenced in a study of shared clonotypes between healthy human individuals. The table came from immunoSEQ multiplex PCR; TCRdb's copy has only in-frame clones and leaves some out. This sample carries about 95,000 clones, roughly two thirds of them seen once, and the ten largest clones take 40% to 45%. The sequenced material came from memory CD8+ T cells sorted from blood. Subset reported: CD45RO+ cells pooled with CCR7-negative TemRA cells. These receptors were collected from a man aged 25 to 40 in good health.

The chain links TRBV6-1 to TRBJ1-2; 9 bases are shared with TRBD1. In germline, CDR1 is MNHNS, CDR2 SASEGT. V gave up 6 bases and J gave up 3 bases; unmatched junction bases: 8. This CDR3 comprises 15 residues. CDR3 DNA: TGTGCCAGCAGCCTCGGTCGGACAGGGGACTATGGCTACACCTTC. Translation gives CASSLGRTGDYGYTF.

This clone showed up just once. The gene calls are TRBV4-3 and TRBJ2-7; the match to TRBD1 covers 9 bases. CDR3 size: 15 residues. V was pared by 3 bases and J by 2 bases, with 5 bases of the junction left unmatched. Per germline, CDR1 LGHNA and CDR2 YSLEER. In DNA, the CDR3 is TGCGCCAGCAGCCATCAGGACAGGGGAACCTACGAGCAGTACTTC. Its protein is CASSHQDRGTYEQYF.

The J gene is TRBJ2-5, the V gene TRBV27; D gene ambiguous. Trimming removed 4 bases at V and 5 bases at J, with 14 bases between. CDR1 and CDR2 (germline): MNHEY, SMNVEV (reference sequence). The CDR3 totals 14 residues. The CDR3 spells CASSSFSGTETQYF. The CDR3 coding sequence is TGTGCCAGCAGTTCCTTCTCCGGTACGGAGACCCAGTACTTC.

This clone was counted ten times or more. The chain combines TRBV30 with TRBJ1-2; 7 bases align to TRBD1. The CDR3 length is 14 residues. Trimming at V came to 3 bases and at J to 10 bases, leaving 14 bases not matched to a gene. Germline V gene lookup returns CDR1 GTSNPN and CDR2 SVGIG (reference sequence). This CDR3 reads CAWSEVRDSAAYTF. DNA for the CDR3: TGTGCCTGGAGCGAAGTCCGGGACAGCGCTGCCTACACCTTC.

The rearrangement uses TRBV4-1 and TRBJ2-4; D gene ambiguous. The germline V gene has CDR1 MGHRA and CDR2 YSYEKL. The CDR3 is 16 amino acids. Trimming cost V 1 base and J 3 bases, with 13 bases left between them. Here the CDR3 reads CASSQAMRSGKNIQYF. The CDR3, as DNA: TGCGCCAGCAGCCAAGCGATGAGATCGGGCAAAAACATTCAGTACTTC.

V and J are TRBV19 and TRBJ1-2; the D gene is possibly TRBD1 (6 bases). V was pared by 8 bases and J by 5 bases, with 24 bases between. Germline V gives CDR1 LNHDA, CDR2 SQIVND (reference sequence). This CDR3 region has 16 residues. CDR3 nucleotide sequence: TGTGCCAGTCTACCCCACAGGGCCGTCGGTTGGTATGGCTACACCTTC. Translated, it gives CASLPHRAVGWYGYTF.

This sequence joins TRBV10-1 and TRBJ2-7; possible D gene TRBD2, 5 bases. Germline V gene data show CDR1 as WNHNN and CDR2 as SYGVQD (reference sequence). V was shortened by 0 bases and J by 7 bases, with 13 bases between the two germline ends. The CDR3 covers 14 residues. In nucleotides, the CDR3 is TGCGCCAGCAGTGAGTCGCAGGTTCCGGGGGAGCAGTACTTC. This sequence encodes CASSESQVPGEQYF.

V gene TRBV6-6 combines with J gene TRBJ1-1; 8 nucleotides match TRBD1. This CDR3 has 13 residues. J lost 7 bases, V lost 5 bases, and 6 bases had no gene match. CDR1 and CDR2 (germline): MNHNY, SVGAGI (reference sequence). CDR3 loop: CASSHTGGGEAFF. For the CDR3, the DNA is TGTGCCAGCAGTCACACAGGGGGGGGTGAAGCTTTCTTT.

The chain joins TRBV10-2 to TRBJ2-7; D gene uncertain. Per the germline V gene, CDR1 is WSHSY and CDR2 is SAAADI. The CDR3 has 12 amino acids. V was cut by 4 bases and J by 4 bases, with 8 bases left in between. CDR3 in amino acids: CASSGEYYEQYF. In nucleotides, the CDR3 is TGCGCCAGCAGTGGTGAATATTACGAGCAGTACTTC.

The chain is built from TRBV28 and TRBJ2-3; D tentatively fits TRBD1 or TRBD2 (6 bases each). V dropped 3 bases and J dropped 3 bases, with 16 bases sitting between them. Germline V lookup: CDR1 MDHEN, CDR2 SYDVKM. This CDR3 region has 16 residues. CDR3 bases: TGTGCCAGCAGTTTTAAGGCGGGGACACGAACAGATACGCAGTATTTT. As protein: CASSFKAGTRTDTQYF.

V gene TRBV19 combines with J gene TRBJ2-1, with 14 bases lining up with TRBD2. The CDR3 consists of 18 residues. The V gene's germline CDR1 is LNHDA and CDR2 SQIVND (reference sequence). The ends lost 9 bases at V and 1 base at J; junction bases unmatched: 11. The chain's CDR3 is CASSKGLAGDGSYNEQFF. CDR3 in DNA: TGTGCCAGCAGCAAGGGACTAGCGGGAGATGGTTCCTACAATGAGCAGTTCTTC.

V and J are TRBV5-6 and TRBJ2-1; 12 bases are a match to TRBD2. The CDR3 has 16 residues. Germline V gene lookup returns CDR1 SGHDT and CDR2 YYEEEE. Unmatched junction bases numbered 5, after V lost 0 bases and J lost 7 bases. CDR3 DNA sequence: TGTGCCAGCAGCTTGGTGACTAGCGGGAGCAATAATGAGCAGTTCTTC. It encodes CASSLVTSGSNNEQFF.

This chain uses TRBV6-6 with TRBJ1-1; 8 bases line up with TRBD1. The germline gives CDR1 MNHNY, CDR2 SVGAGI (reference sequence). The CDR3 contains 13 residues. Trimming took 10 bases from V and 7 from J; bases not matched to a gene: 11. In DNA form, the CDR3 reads TGTGCCATCGCCAGGGGGCAGGCGCTTGAAGCTTTCTTT. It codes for CAIARGQALEAFF.

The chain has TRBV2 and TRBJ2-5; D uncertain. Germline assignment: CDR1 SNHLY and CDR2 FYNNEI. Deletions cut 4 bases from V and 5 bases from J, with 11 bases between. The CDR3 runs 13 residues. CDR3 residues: CASSVWITETQYF. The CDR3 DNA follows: TGTGCCAGCAGTGTTTGGATCACGGAGACCCAGTACTTC.